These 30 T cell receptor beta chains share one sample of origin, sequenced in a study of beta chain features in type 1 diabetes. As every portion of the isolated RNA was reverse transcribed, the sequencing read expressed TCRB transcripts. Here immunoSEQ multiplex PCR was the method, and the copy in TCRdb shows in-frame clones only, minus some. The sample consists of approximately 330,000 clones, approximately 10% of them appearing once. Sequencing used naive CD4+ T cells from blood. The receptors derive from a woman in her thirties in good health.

The CDR3 spells CASSQDPRNTEAFF. In DNA, the CDR3 is TGCGCCAGCAGCCAAGATCCCAGAAACACTGAAGCTTTCTTT. V gene TRBV4-3 combines with J gene TRBJ1-1, with D hard to call. This CDR3 contains 14 residues. CDR1 LGHNA and CDR2 YSLEER come from the germline V gene. V lost 0 bases and J lost 2, with 7 bases in between.

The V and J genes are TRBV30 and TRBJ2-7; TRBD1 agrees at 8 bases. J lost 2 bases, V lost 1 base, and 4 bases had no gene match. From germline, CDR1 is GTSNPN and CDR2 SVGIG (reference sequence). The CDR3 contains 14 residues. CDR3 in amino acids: CAWSGGTGPYEQYF. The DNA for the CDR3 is TGTGCCTGGAGTGGAGGGACAGGACCCTACGAGCAGTACTTC.

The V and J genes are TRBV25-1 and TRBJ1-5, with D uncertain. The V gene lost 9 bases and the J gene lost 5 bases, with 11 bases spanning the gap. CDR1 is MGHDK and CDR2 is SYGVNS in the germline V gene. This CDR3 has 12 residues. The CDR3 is CASSDGDQPQHF. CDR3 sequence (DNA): TGTGCCAGTAGCGATGGGGATCAGCCCCAGCATTTT. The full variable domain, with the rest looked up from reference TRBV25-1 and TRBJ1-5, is EADIYQTPRYLVIGTGKKITLECSQTMGHDKMYWYQQDPGMELHLIHYSYGVNSTEKGDLSSESTVSRIRTEHFPLTLESARPSHTSQYLCASSDGDQPQHFGDGTRLSIL.

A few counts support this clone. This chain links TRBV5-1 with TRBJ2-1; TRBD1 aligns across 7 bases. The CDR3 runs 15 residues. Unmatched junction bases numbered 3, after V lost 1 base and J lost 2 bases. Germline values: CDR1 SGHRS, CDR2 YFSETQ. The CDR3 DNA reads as TGCGCCAGCAGCTTGCAGGGGGTAACCTACAATGAGCAGTTCTTC. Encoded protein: CASSLQGVTYNEQFF.

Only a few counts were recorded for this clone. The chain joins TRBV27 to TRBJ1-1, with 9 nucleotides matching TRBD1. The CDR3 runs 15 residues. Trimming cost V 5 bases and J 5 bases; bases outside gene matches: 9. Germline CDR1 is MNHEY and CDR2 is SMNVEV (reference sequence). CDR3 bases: TGTGCCAGCAGTGGGGGACAGGGAAGGAGGACTGAAGCTTTCTTT. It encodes CASSGGQGRRTEAFF.

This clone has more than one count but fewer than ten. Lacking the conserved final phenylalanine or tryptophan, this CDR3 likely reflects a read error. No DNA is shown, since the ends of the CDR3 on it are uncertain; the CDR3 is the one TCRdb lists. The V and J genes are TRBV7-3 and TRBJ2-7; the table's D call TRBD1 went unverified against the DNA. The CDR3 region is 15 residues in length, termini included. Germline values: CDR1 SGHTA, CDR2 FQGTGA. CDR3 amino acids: CASYSPRGPGARGRI.

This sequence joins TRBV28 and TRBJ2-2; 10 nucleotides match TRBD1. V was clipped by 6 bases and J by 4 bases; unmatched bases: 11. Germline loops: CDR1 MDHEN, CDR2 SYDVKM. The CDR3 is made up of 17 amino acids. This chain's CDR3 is CASRNYRDRGGTGELFF. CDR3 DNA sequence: TGTGCCAGCAGAAACTACCGGGACAGGGGAGGCACCGGGGAGCTGTTTTTT.

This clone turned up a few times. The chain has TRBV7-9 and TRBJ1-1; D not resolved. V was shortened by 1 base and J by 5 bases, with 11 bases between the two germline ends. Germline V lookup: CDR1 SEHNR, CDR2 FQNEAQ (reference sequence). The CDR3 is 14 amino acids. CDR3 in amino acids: CASSLDLEGTEAFF. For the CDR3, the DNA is TGTGCCAGCAGCTTAGACCTCGAGGGAACTGAAGCTTTCTTT.

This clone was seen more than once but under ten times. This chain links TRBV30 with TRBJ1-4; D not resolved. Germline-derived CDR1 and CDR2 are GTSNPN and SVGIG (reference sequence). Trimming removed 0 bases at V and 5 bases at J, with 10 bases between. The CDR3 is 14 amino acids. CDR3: CAWSVSESNEKLFF. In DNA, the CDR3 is TGTGCCTGGAGTGTAAGCGAGTCGAATGAAAAACTGTTTTTT.

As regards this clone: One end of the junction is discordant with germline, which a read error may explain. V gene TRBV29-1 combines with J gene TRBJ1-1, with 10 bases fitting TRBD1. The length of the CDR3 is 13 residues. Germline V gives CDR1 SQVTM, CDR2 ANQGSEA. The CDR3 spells CSDMGQGNTAAFF. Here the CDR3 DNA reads TGCAGCGACATGGGACAGGGGAACACTGCAGCTTTCTTT.

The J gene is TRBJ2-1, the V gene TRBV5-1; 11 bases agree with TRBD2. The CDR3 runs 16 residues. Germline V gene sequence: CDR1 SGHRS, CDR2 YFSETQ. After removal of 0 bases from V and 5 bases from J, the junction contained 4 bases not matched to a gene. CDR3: CASSLEALAGDNEQFF. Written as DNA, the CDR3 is TGCGCCAGCAGCTTGGAAGCACTAGCGGGGGACAATGAGCAGTTCTTC.

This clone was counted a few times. The CDR3 here is CASSRGRIAGGPTYEQYF. The CDR3 nucleotides read TGCGCCAGCAGCCGGGGCCGAATAGCGGGAGGGCCGACCTACGAGCAGTACTTC. The chain couples TRBV4-3 to TRBJ2-7, with 11 bases matching TRBD2. In germline, CDR1 is LGHNA, CDR2 YSLEER. V lost 4 bases to trimming and J lost 2 bases; unmatched junction nucleotides: 13. This CDR3 has 18 amino acids.

The CDR3 here is CASSPLDGGHGYTF. CDR3 coding DNA: TGTGCCAGCTCACCTCTGGATGGTGGGCATGGCTACACCTTC. The chain joins TRBV18 to TRBJ1-2; no reliable D call. Germline V gene sequence: CDR1 KGHSH, CDR2 LQKENI. V lost 3 bases and J lost 6, with 14 bases in between. The CDR3 is 14 amino acids.

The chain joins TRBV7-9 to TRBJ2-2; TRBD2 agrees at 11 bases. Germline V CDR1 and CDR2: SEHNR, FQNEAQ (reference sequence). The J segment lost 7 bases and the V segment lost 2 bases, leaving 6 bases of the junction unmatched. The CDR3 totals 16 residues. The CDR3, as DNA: TGTGCCAGCAGCTTAACTAGCGGGAGTTCGGTCGGGGAGCTGTTTTTT. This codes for CASSLTSGSSVGELFF.

CDR3 coding DNA: TGTGCCAGCTCAACGGACAGGCAAGGCTCCTACAATGAGCAGTTCTTC. It translates to CASSTDRQGSYNEQFF. The chain employs TRBV18 and TRBJ2-1; 7 bases fit TRBD1. The CDR3 runs 16 residues. With 5 bases clipped from V and 0 bases from J, the junction kept 7 bases outside the gene matches. Germline lookup yields CDR1 KGHSH and CDR2 LQKENI.

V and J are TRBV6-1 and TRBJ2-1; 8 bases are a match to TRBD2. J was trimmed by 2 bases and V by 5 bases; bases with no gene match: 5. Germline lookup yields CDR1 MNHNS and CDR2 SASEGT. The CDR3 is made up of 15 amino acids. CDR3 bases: TGTGCCAGCAGTATGGTAGCGGGACCCTACAATGAGCAGTTCTTC. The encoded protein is CASSMVAGPYNEQFF.

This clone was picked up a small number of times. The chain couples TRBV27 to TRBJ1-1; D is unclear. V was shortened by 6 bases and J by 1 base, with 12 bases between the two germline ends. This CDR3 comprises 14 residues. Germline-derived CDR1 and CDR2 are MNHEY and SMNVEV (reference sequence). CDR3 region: CASRNERKNTEAFF. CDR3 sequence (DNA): TGTGCCAGCAGGAACGAGCGAAAGAACACTGAAGCTTTCTTT.

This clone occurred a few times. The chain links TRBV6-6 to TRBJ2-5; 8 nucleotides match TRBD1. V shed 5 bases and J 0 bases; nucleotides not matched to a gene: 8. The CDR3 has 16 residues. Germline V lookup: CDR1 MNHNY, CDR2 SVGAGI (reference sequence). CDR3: CASSAGTGGYQETQYF. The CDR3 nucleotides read TGTGCCAGCAGTGCCGGGACAGGAGGATACCAAGAGACCCAGTACTTC.

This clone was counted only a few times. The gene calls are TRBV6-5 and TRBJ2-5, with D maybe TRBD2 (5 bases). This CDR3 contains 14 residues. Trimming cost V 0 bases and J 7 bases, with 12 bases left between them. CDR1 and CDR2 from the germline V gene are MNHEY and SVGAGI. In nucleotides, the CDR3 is TGTGCCAGCAGTTACTCTTGGCGGACTTCGACCCAGTACTTC. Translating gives CASSYSWRTSTQYF.

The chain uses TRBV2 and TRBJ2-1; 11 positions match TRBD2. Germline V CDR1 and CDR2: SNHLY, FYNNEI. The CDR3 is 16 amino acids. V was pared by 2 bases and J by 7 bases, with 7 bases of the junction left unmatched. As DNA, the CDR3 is TGTGCCAGCAGTGAAATTCTAGCGGGAGGTCTGAATGAGCAGTTCTTC. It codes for CASSEILAGGLNEQFF.

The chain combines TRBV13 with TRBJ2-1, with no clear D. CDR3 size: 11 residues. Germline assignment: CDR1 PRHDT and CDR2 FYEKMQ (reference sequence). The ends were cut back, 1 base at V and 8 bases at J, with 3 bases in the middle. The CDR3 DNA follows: TGTGCCAGCAGCTTAGTCTATGAGCAGTTCTTC. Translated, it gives CASSLVYEQFF. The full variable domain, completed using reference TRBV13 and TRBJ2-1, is AAGVIQSPRHLIKEKRETATLKCYPIPRHDTVYWYQQGPGQDPQFLISFYEKMQSDKGSIPDRFSAQQFSDYHSELNMSSLELGDSALYFCASSLVYEQFFGPGTRLTVL.

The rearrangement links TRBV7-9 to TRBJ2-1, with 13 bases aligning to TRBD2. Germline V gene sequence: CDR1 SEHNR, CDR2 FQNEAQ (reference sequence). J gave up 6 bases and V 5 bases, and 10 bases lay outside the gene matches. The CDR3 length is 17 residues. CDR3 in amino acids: CASSIDIGLAGVNEQFF. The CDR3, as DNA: TGTGCCAGCAGCATAGACATCGGACTAGCGGGAGTCAATGAGCAGTTCTTC.

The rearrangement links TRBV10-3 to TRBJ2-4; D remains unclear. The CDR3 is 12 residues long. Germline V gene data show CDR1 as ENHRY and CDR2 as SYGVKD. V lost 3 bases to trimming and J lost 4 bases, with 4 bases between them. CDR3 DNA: TGTGCCATCAGTGACAATAAAAACATTCAGTACTTC. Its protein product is CAISDNKNIQYF.

The CDR3, as DNA: TGCAGCGTTGTGTTAGTCCAAGAGACCCAGTACTTC. It is translated as CSVVLVQETQYF. This chain links TRBV29-1 with TRBJ2-5; D unclear. CDR3 length: 12 amino acids. Germline V gives CDR1 SQVTM, CDR2 ANQGSEA. V lost 4 bases, J lost 1 base, and 7 bases lay in between.

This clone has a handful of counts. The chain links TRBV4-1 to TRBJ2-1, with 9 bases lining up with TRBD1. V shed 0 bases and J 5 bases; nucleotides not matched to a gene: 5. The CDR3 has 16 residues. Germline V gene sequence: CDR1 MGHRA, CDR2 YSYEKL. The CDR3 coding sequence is TGCGCCAGCAGCCAAGAGTGGACAGGGGTCGACAATGAGCAGTTCTTC. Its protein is CASSQEWTGVDNEQFF.

CDR3 DNA: TGTGCCAGCAGCTTGGGCGGATACCTCACCGGGGAGCTGTTTTTT. It yields the protein CASSLGGYLTGELFF. J is TRBJ2-2 and V is TRBV5-4, with D uncertain. In germline, CDR1 is SGHNT, CDR2 YYREEE (reference sequence). This CDR3 spans 15 amino acids. The V and J ends lost 0 bases and 4 bases respectively, with 10 bases between them.

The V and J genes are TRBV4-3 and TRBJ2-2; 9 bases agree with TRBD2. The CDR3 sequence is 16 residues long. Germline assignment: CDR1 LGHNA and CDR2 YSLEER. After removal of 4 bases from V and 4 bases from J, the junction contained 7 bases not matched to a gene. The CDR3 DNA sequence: TGCGCCAGCAGCCTACTAAAGACTAGCGGCACCGGGGAGCTGTTTTTT. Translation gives CASSLLKTSGTGELFF.

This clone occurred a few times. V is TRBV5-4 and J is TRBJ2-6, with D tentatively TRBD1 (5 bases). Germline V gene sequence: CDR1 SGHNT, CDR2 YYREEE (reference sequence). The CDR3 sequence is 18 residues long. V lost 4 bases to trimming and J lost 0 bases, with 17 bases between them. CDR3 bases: TGTGCCAGCAGCCTAGGACAAGGGTTAGGCTCTGGGGCCAACGTCCTGACTTTC. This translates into CASSLGQGLGSGANVLTF.

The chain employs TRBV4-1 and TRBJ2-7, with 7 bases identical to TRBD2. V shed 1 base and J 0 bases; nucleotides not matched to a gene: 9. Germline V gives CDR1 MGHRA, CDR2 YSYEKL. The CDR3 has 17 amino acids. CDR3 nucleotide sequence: TGCGCCAGCAGCCAAGTTGTTAGCGGGCTTCTCTCCTACGAGCAGTACTTC. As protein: CASSQVVSGLLSYEQYF.

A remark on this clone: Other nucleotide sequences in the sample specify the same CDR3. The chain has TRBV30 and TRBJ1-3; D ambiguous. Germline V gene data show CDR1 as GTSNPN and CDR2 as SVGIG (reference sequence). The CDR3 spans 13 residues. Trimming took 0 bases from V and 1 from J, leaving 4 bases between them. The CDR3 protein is CAWSVLSGNTIYF. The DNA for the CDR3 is TGTGCCTGGAGTGTACTATCTGGAAACACCATATATTTT.